This T cell receptor (beta chain) was recovered during a study of PD-L1 blockade in urothelial cancer. Data came from immunoSEQ multiplex PCR; TCRdb stores just in-frame clones and leaves some out. The sample yields about 95,000 clones, 87% seen once. This CDR3 is 16 amino acids long. Germline V lookup: CDR1 SGHRS, CDR2 YFSETQ. The V segment lost 4 bases and the J segment 2 bases; nucleotides outside the gene matches: 9. Time point reported: pretreatment peripheral blood. The rearrangement links TRBV5-1 to TRBJ2-7; 10 bases agree with TRBD1. The sequence was obtained from a man aged 55 to 70 with urothelial cancer. This specimen was PBMCs, taken around atezolizumab (anti-PD-L1) treatment. The CDR3 sequence: CASSPGQGPEAYEQYF. In nucleotides, the CDR3 is TGCGCCAGCAGCCCGGGACAGGGGCCGGAGGCCTACGAGCAGTACTTC.